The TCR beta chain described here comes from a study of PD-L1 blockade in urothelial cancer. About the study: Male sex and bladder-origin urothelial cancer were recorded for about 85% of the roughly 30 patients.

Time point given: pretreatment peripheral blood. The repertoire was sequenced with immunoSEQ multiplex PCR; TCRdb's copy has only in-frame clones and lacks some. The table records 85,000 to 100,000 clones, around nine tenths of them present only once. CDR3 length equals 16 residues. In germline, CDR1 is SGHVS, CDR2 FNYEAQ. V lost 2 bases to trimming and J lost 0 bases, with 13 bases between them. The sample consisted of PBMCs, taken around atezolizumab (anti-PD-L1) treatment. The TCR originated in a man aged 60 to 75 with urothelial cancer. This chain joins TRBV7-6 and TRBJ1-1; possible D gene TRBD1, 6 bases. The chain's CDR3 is CASSLFLAGVNTEAFF. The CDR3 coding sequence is TGTGCCAGCAGCTTATTCCTCGCAGGGGTGAACACTGAAGCTTTCTTT.